One sample yielded the 8 T cell receptor beta chains listed below, sequenced in a study of post-analysis software for immune sequencing data. Whole-study findings and limits: Patients used about 5 TRBV segments, including TRBV5-6, TRBV5-1 and TRBV20-1, more often than controls.

Which antigens these TCRs recognize remains unknown. Prepared libraries of TCR beta cDNA carried unique molecular identifiers. Using its own MiXCR run on the PCR reads, TCRdb lists one record per CDR3 protein. The sample has hundreds of thousands of distinct CDR3 sequences; less than 35% are singletons. What was sequenced was blood. Receptors were obtained from a girl between 5 and 17 years old with multiple sclerosis.

V and J are TRBV6-5 and TRBJ2-7; D is ambiguous. Looked up from germline, CDR1 is MNHEY and CDR2 is SVGAGI. Trimming left V 6 bases short and J 0 bases short, with 9 bases between. CDR3 length: 13 amino acids. The CDR3 DNA reads as TGTGCCAGCAGGCGAATTAGCTCCTACGAGCAGTACTTC. Translation: CASRRISSYEQYF.

The chain recombines TRBV12-3 or TRBV12-4 with TRBJ1-1, with unresolved D. The CDR3 sequence is 13 residues long. V was shortened by 4 bases and J by 5 bases, with 11 bases between the two germline ends. The CDR3 spells CASSSNRLTEAFF. The CDR3 DNA sequence: TGTGCCAGCAGTTCAAACCGACTAACTGAAGCTTTCTTT.

V is TRBV29-1 and J is TRBJ2-7; D is ambiguous. The germline CDR1 and CDR2 sequences are SQVTM and ANQGSEA. CDR3 length: 13 residues. V was clipped by 4 bases and J by 2 bases, with 12 bases between them. This CDR3 reads CSVVGSTTYEQYF. The CDR3 DNA reads TGCAGCGTTGTTGGCTCTACGACCTACGAGCAGTACTTC.

This chain joins TRBV20-1 and TRBJ1-2, with 8 bases aligning to TRBD1. J lost 6 bases, V lost 2 bases, and 2 bases had no gene match. CDR1 is DFQATT and CDR2 is SNEGSKA in the germline V gene (reference sequence). The CDR3 is 12 amino acids. The CDR3 nucleotides read TGCAGTGCTAGACCACAGGGGGATGGCTACACCTTC. This translates into CSARPQGDGYTF.

The chain couples TRBV7-2 to TRBJ2-7; D call uncertain. The V gene's germline CDR1 is SGHTA and CDR2 FQGNSA. Deletions cut 2 bases from V and 7 bases from J, with 18 bases between. CDR3 size: 15 residues. The chain's CDR3 is CASSLSPDRTWEQYF. The CDR3 DNA sequence: TGTGCCAGCAGCTTAAGTCCTGACCGTACCTGGGAGCAGTACTTC. Supplemented by reference TRBV7-2 and TRBJ2-7, the full variable domain reads GAGVSQSPSNKVTEKGKDVELRCDPISGHTALYWYRQSLGQGLEFLIYFQGNSAPDKSGLPSDRFSAERTGGSVSTLTIQRTQQEDSAVYLCASSLSPDRTWEQYFGPGTRLTVT.

In this sample, this clonotype turned up a few times. This chain links TRBV11-2 with TRBJ2-5, with 10 bases aligning to TRBD1. Trimming at V came to 1 base and at J to 3 bases, leaving 5 bases not matched to a gene. There are 16 residues in the CDR3. Germline CDR1 is SGHAT and CDR2 is FQNNGV. The CDR3 region has the DNA TGTGCCAGCAGCTTAGGGCCCGGGACAGGGGAAGAGACCCAGTACTTC. Protein: CASSLGPGTGEETQYF.

This clonotype was counted at least ten times. The V and J genes are TRBV7-9 and TRBJ2-1; 16 bases agree with TRBD2. Germline assignment: CDR1 SEHNR and CDR2 FQNEAQ (reference sequence). The V gene end was trimmed by 3 bases and the J gene end by 4 bases; junction bases not matched to a gene: 6. The CDR3 totals 18 residues. The CDR3 loop is CASSFVGLAGGPYNEQFF. In DNA, the CDR3 is TGTGCCAGCAGCTTCGTGGGACTAGCGGGGGGGCCTTACAATGAGCAGTTCTTC.

This clonotype was counted between two and nine times. This chain uses TRBV7-2 with TRBJ1-6; TRBD1 matches 8 bases. V gave up 2 bases and J gave up 8 bases; unmatched junction bases: 2. This CDR3 region has 14 residues. Germline-derived CDR1 and CDR2 are SGHTA and FQGNSA. The CDR3, as DNA: TGTGCCAGCAGCTTACAGGGGGCCGATTCACCCCTCCACTTT. This gives the protein CASSLQGADSPLHF.